A selection of T cell receptor beta chains follows, all from one sample in a study of radiotherapy plus CTLA-4 blockade in lung cancer. Sequencing was performed with immunoSEQ multiplex PCR; in TCRdb, only in-frame clones are kept and a portion is missing. Of 40,000 to 50,000 clones in the sample, more than 60% are singletons; the top ten hold roughly 10%. The sample here was peripheral blood, taken from a patient treated with radiotherapy plus ipilimumab. Receptors originate from a human donor with non-small cell lung cancer who had stable disease on radiotherapy plus ipilimumab. Both conserved end residues are part of each CDR3. D genes are given only for firm matches. Expanded clones are given a class, and other clones once, few, many or no size at all.

V	size	D	length	J	CDR3	DNA
TRBV11-2	.	.	17	TRBJ1-6	CASSLEGRNFGNSPLHF	TGTGCCAGCAGCTTAGAGGGCCGCAACTTCGGAAATTCACCCCTCCACTTT
TRBV29-1	.	.	12	TRBJ2-3	CSVVSGTDTQYF	TGCAGCGTTGTTAGCGGCACAGATACGCAGTATTTT
TRBV7-9	.	TRBD1	16	TRBJ1-1	CASSLGQGDRDTEAFF	TGTGCCAGCAGCCTCGGACAGGGGGATAGAGACACTGAAGCTTTCTTT
TRBV9	.	.	13	TRBJ1-1	CASSVTAVTEAFF	TGTGCCAGCAGCGTGACAGCAGTTACTGAAGCTTTCTTT
TRBV7-2	.	TRBD1	15	TRBJ1-1	CASSRDSLRHTEAFF	TGTGCCAGCAGTCGGGACAGTCTGAGGCACACTGAAGCTTTCTTT
TRBV5-1	.	.	11	TRBJ1-2	CASSQDRGYTF	TGCGCCAGCAGCCAGGACAGAGGCTACACCTTC
TRBV27	.	.	13	TRBJ1-1	CASSKQGNTEAFF	TGTGCCAGCAGCAAACAGGGGAACACTGAAGCTTTCTTT
TRBV4-1	.	TRBD1	15	TRBJ1-1	CASSRLPQGYTEAFF	TGCGCCAGCAGCCGGCTTCCACAGGGGTATACTGAAGCTTTCTTT
TRBV5-1	.	TRBD1	15	TRBJ1-5	CASSPLAGGGQPQHF	TGCGCCAGCAGCCCCCTGGCAGGGGGCGGTCAGCCCCAGCATTTT
TRBV19	.	TRBD1	17	TRBJ2-5	CASSDPFWDRRQETQYF	TGTGCCAGTAGTGACCCTTTTTGGGACAGGAGACAAGAGACCCAGTACTTC
TRBV2	few	.	15	TRBJ2-2	CATALGTTNTGELFF	TGTGCCACCGCCCTCGGGACAACAAACACCGGGGAGCTGTTTTTT
TRBV10-3	.	.	14	TRBJ2-3	CASRDTQNTDTQYF	TGTGCCAGTAGGGACACCCAAAACACAGATACGCAGTATTTT
TRBV6-4	.	TRBD1	15	TRBJ1-2	CASSLEGTGPQGYTF	TGTGCCAGCAGTCTCGAGGGGACAGGCCCCCAGGGCTACACCTTC
TRBV5-1	few	TRBD1	14	TRBJ1-5	CASSIGQGQGPQHF	TGCGCCAGCAGCATAGGACAGGGGCAGGGGCCCCAGCATTTT
TRBV10-1	.	TRBD1	14	TRBJ1-1	CASSDGRGETEAFF	TGCGCCAGCAGTGATGGCAGGGGGGAGACTGAAGCTTTCTTT
TRBV10-1	.	.	16	TRBJ1-2	CASRPLGEFEYYGYTF	TGCGCCAGCAGACCCCTCGGGGAATTCGAGTACTATGGCTACACCTTC
TRBV14	.	TRBD1	13	TRBJ1-2	CASSPVRGHGYTF	TGTGCCAGCAGCCCCGTCAGGGGGCATGGCTACACCTTC
TRBV7-6	.	.	13	TRBJ2-5	CASSFSGGETQYF	TGTGCCAGCAGCTTTAGCGGAGGGGAGACCCAGTACTTC
TRBV6-6	once	TRBD1	16	TRBJ1-1	CASSSRQGEKNTEAFF	TGTGCCAGCAGTAGTCGACAGGGGGAAAAAAACACTGAAGCTTTCTTT
TRBV18	once	TRBD1	15	TRBJ1-1	CASSRGGQGNAEAFF	TGTGCCAGCTCACGAGGCGGACAGGGGAACGCTGAAGCTTTCTTT
TRBV29-1	.	.	14	TRBJ1-1	CSAPSRGGLGEAFF	TGCAGCGCACCTAGTCGGGGGGGATTGGGTGAAGCTTTCTTT
TRBV18	once	TRBD1	14	TRBJ2-3	CASSPGQGTDTQYF	TGTGCCAGCTCACCCGGACAGGGCACAGATACGCAGTATTTT
TRBV5-1	.	.	14	TRBJ2-1	CASSLLTSYNEQFF	TGCGCCAGCAGCTTGTTAACATCCTACAATGAGCAGTTCTTC
TRBV4-1	.	.	17	TRBJ1-2	CASSQGIIEEKVYGYTF	TGCGCCAGCAGCCAAGGTATAATTGAGGAAAAGGTCTATGGCTACACCTTC
TRBV18	.	.	17	TRBJ2-3	CASSPQARDGETDTQYF	TGTGCCAGCTCACCACAGGCGCGGGACGGGGAGACAGATACGCAGTATTTT
TRBV2	.	.	16	TRBJ1-2	CASSEVTIERPDGYTF	TGTGCCAGCAGTGAAGTTACAATAGAGCGGCCCGATGGCTACACCTTC
TRBV12-2	.	.	14	TRBJ2-7	CASRLEGLRYEQYF	TGTGCAAGTCGCTTAGAGGGGCTTCGCTACGAGCAGTACTTC
TRBV7-9	.	.	12	TRBJ1-1	CASSPSGFEAFF	TGTGCCAGCAGCCCCTCGGGATTTGAAGCTTTCTTT
TRBV18	.	.	14	TRBJ2-3	CASSPDRLSDTQYF	TGTGCCAGCTCACCCGACAGGCTCTCAGATACGCAGTATTTT
TRBV6-6	.	.	14	TRBJ2-7	CASSYSIQGYEQYF	TGTGCCAGCAGTTACTCGATACAGGGATACGAGCAGTACTTC